The rows below give T cell receptor beta chains drawn from one sample of a study of blood T cells in healthy people across ages. MiXCR, applied by TCRdb to the 5' RACE reads, yields one record per CDR3 protein. Among just under 900,000 distinct CDR3 sequences listed, 25% to 30% were seen once. Material for sequencing was blood. Every receptor here comes from a woman aged 80 or over in good health. Both conserved end residues are part of each CDR3. A D gene is named only where the DNA matches it firmly. Size is stated for part of the rows, as once, few or many counts, or as a class when the clone is expanded.

CASSTDRDLSRAQYF TGTGCCAGCAGCACCGACAGGGACCTCTCTAGGGCCCAGTACTTC TRBD1 TRBV7-2 NA TRBJ2-4
CSVEDGGVLNTEAFF TGCAGCGTTGAAGATGGTGGGGTCCTGAACACTGAAGCTTTCTTT NA TRBV29-1 few TRBJ1-1
CASSPPSNNEQFF TGTGCCAGCAGCCCCCCCTCGAACAATGAGCAGTTCTTC NA TRBV7-9 many TRBJ2-1
CASSFGPDGTNSPLHF TGTGCCAGCAGCTTCGGACCGGACGGGACGAATTCACCCCTCCACTTT NA TRBV7-6 many TRBJ1-6
CASSYSGRNNQPQHF TGTGCCAGCAGTTACTCGGGGCGGAACAATCAGCCCCAGCATTTT NA TRBV6-2/TRBV6-3 NA TRBJ1-5
CASSLEAPGSGGAGEAQYF TGTGCCAGCAGCTTAGAGGCCCCGGGTAGCGGGGGGGCCGGAGAGGCCCAGTACTTC TRBD2 TRBV7-2 few TRBJ2-5
CASSYSRTVEKLFF TGTGCCAGCAGTTACTCCAGGACGGTAGAAAAACTGTTTTTT NA TRBV6-6 many TRBJ1-4
CSAEGRHLSTNTGELFF TGCAGTGCCGAGGGACGGCATTTATCCACCAACACCGGGGAGCTGTTTTTT NA TRBV20-1 NA TRBJ2-2
CASSSGGAKNTQYF TGTGCCAGCAGTTCCGGGGGCGCCAAAAACACTCAGTACTTC NA TRBV28 NA TRBJ2-4
CASSLAPVRETQYF TGTGCCAGCAGCTTAGCTCCAGTCCGGGAGACCCAGTACTTC NA TRBV7-8 few TRBJ2-5
CASSPLSGQFQPQHF TGTGCCAGCAGCCCCCTGAGCGGGCAGTTTCAGCCCCAGCATTTT NA TRBV7-2 NA TRBJ1-5
CSARDRRDSNEQFF TGCAGTGCTAGAGATAGAAGGGACTCGAATGAGCAGTTCTTC NA TRBV20-1 many TRBJ2-1
CASSLGREGPRTGTQYF TGTGCCAGCAGCTTAGGGAGGGAGGGACCGCGCACAGGTACGCAGTATTTT TRBD2 TRBV7-2 NA TRBJ2-3
CSARTSGRTYEQYF TGCAGTGCTAGGACTAGCGGGCGAACCTACGAGCAGTACTTC TRBD2 TRBV20-1 few TRBJ2-7
CSAGQGIQNGYTF TGCAGTGCTGGACAGGGGATACAGAATGGCTACACCTTC TRBD1 TRBV20-1 many TRBJ1-2
CASSQGGRNSPLHF TGTGCCAGCAGCCAAGGGGGAAGAAATTCACCCCTCCACTTT NA TRBV3-1 few TRBJ1-6
CASTTGTLRTDTQYF TGTGCCAGCACGACGGGGACACTAAGAACAGATACGCAGTATTTT NA TRBV6-5 few TRBJ2-3
CSAREGTANEAFF TGCAGTGCTAGAGAGGGGACAGCAAATGAAGCTTTCTTT TRBD1 TRBV20-1 once TRBJ1-1
CASSRLAGSADTQYF TGTGCCAGCAGTAGACTAGCGGGGAGCGCAGATACGCAGTATTTT TRBD2 TRBV12-3/TRBV12-4 NA TRBJ2-3
CASSYRELGTEAFF TGTGCCAGCAGTTACAGGGAGTTGGGCACTGAAGCTTTCTTT NA TRBV27 many TRBJ1-1
CAISESGTSNQPQHF TGTGCCATCAGTGAGTCGGGAACATCTAATCAGCCCCAGCATTTT NA TRBV10-3 NA TRBJ1-5
CASSVRREFSCNEQFF TGTGCCAGCAGCGTAAGACGGGAGTTCTCCTGCAATGAGCAGTTCTTC NA TRBV3-1 few TRBJ2-1
CSAVNLQNLNQPQHF TGCAGTGCCGTAAATTTACAGAACCTCAATCAGCCCCAGCATTTT NA TRBV20-1 many TRBJ1-5
CASSLAFDRKSSPLHF TGTGCCAGCAGCTTAGCGTTCGACAGGAAGAGTTCACCCCTCCACTTT NA TRBV7-8 NA TRBJ1-6
CATSEPGPLGNEQFF TGTGCCACCAGCGAACCGGGACCCCTAGGAAATGAGCAGTTCTTC NA TRBV24-1 NA TRBJ2-1
CASSESLNEQFF TGTGCCAGCAGTGAATCCCTTAATGAGCAGTTCTTC NA TRBV2 NA TRBJ2-1
CSARDGSATNTGELFF TGCAGTGCTAGAGATGGTTCAGCGACGAACACCGGGGAGCTGTTTTTT NA TRBV20-1 few TRBJ2-2
CASSLGGTKSTGGLFF TGTGCCAGCAGCTTAGGCGGCACCAAAAGCACCGGGGGGCTGTTTTTT NA TRBV7-6 NA TRBJ2-2
CASSNPGQGLLAFF TGTGCCAGCAGTAACCCGGGACAGGGGCTACTCGCTTTCTTT TRBD1 TRBV6-6 NA TRBJ1-1
CSAFGQQKLFF TGCAGTGCTTTCGGACAGCAAAAACTGTTTTTT NA TRBV20-1 NA TRBJ1-4
CASSPSWGAEVHGYTF TGTGCCAGCAGCCCCTCTTGGGGCGCAGAAGTCCATGGCTACACCTTC NA TRBV3-1 many TRBJ1-2
CASSKVLRLAGQHTGELFF TGTGCCAGCAGCAAAGTTTTGAGACTAGCGGGACAACACACCGGGGAGCTGTTTTTT NA TRBV21-1 NA TRBJ2-2
CSAGRGGGFITNEQFF TGCAGTGCTGGACGGGGAGGGGGGTTTATTACAAATGAGCAGTTCTTC NA TRBV20-1 many TRBJ2-1
CASSESGGKGTNEKLFF TGCGCCAGCAGTGAGTCTGGAGGGAAAGGAACAAATGAAAAACTGTTTTTT NA TRBV10-2 NA TRBJ1-4
CASSRGRRSYNEQFF TGCGCCAGCAGCAGGGGCAGGAGATCCTACAATGAGCAGTTCTTC NA TRBV5-1 many TRBJ2-1
CAISDGGGATDTQYF TGTGCCATCAGTGACGGCGGGGGGGCTACAGATACGCAGTATTTT TRBD2 TRBV10-3 many TRBJ2-3
CACPPGAVNTEAFF TGTGCCTGTCCACCCGGGGCGGTTAACACTGAAGCTTTCTTT NA TRBV30 few TRBJ1-1